The clone carrying this T cell receptor beta chain was counted a few times. This entry is derived from a study of blood T cell repertoires in COVID-19. The table came from immunoSEQ multiplex PCR; TCRdb's copy has only in-frame clones and leaves some out. There are around 360,000 clones in the sample; more than 75% occur only once, and 10% lies in the top ten. The TCR comes from a woman in her twenties or thirties with COVID-19, enrolled during active disease. Sequencing was performed on peripheral blood.

The DNA for the CDR3 is TGTGCCAGCAGCCTAAGTGGGCAGGGCGGCTACACCTTC. It encodes CASSLSGQGGYTF. The chain employs TRBV3-1 (or the pseudogene TRBV3-2) and TRBJ1-2, with a possible D match to TRBD1 (5 bases). Germline loops: CDR1 LGHDT, CDR2 YNNKEL (reference sequence). Trimming stripped 4 bases from V and 8 bases from J, with 14 bases between. This CDR3 comprises 13 residues.